A selection of T cell receptor beta chains follows, all from one sample in a study of identical twins. MiXCR, applied by TCRdb to the 5' RACE reads, yields one record per CDR3 protein. The sample lists about 890,000 distinct CDR3 sequences; approximately 13% were seen once. This sample was also put to use in a study of yellow fever vaccine responses in identical twins.

The sequenced material came from PBMCs. The source of these receptors is a woman aged 18-29 years in good health. The CDR3 runs from the conserved cysteine through the conserved F or W. The D gene is left open where the match is weak. Size tells how often a clone was seen (once, few, many) or the class of an expanded clone, and some rows leave it out.

V,size,D,J,DNA,CDR3
TRBV7-9,-,TRBD2,TRBJ2-5,TGTGCCAGCAGCTTGGAGGGAAAGACTAGCCAGACCCAGTACTTC,CASSLEGKTSQTQYF
TRBV9,-,-,TRBJ1-1,TGTGCCAGCAGCGTAGGAGGGGGACTCACAACTGAAGCTTTCTTT,CASSVGGGLTTEAFF
TRBV12-3/TRBV12-4,few,-,TRBJ1-5,TGTGCCAGCCTGGGGGGCGGACAGTATAGCAATCAGCCCCAGCATTTT,CASLGGGQYSNQPQHF
TRBV29-1,many,-,TRBJ1-5,TGCAGCGTTGAAGATGGCGGGGGGTCCCAGCATTTT,CSVEDGGGSQHF
TRBV3-1,few,-,TRBJ1-1,TGTGCCAGCAGCCAAGCCACTGGGGGCACTGAAGCTTTCTTT,CASSQATGGTEAFF
TRBV12-3/TRBV12-4,-,-,TRBJ2-4,TGTGCCAGCGGGTTTGGGGCGGCCAAAAACATTCAGTACTTC,CASGFGAAKNIQYF
TRBV3-1,few,TRBD2,TRBJ2-5,TGTGCCAGCAGCCAAGAGGGGAGGGTTCACGAGACCCAGTACTTC,CASSQEGRVHETQYF
TRBV5-1,-,TRBD2,TRBJ2-3,TGCGCCAGCAGGGAGGGGCTTTCGGGCCTAGCGGGAAGCACAGATACGCAGTATTTT,CASREGLSGLAGSTDTQYF
TRBV4-1,-,TRBD2,TRBJ2-2,TGCGCCAGCAGCCAATTTAGCGGGGGGGTTTGGAACACCGGGGAGCTGTTTTTT,CASSQFSGGVWNTGELFF
TRBV7-8,few,-,TRBJ2-2,TGTGCCAGCAGCTTTGCCGCGGGGAACACCGGGGAGCTGTTTTTT,CASSFAAGNTGELFF
TRBV7-9,few,-,TRBJ1-2,TGTGCCAGCAGCTTAGGTCAGGGTATGAGGGGCTACACCTTC,CASSLGQGMRGYTF
TRBV7-9,-,-,TRBJ1-3,TGTGCCAGCAGCTTAGGAAGGGACACCATATATTTT,CASSLGRDTIYF
TRBV15,many,TRBD2,TRBJ2-2,TGTGCCTCGGGAGGGGACACCGGGGAGCTGTTTTTT,CASGGDTGELFF
TRBV27,-,-,TRBJ2-3,TGTGCCAGCAGTAACGGCGGGGTTGTCACAGATACGCAGTATTTT,CASSNGGVVTDTQYF
TRBV10-3,many,TRBD1,TRBJ2-1,TGTGCCATCAGTCCGGGACAGGGGAACAATGAGCAGTTCTTC,CAISPGQGNNEQFF
TRBV20-1,-,TRBD1,TRBJ2-7,TGCAGTGCTGGGGAGGGACAGGGGGACTACGAGCAGTACTTC,CSAGEGQGDYEQYF
TRBV5-1,-,TRBD1,TRBJ1-6,TGCGCCAGCAGCTTGGGGTTGGACAGGACTATTTCACCCCTCCACTTT,CASSLGLDRTISPLHF
TRBV3-1,-,-,TRBJ1-5,TGTGCCAGCAGCCAAGGATTCCAGGGGAGACAGCCCCAGCATTTT,CASSQGFQGRQPQHF
TRBV24-1,few,-,TRBJ2-5,TGTGCCACCAGTGATTTTGGCAGGGGCTACCAAGAGACCCAGTACTTC,CATSDFGRGYQETQYF
TRBV29-1,few,-,TRBJ2-7,TGCAGCGTTGAAGGGGTCAGGGCAGGGGAAAACTACGAGCAGTACTTC,CSVEGVRAGENYEQYF
TRBV20-1,few,TRBD1,TRBJ2-1,TGCAGTGCCCCCAGGGGGCATACTTACAATGAGCAGTTCTTC,CSAPRGHTYNEQFF
TRBV5-6,few,-,TRBJ2-1,TGTGCCAGCAGCTCGCAGGGGCTTTCCAGGGAAGAGCAGTTCTTC,CASSSQGLSREEQFF
TRBV7-2,-,TRBD1,TRBJ1-5,TGTGCCAGCAGCTTACGAGGGGGCGCCGGAAATCAGCCCCAGCATTTT,CASSLRGGAGNQPQHF
TRBV7-8,-,TRBD2,TRBJ2-6,TGTGCCAGCAGCTTATCGTCCGGGACTAGTGGGGCCAACGTCCTGACTTTC,CASSLSSGTSGANVLTF
TRBV5-1,-,TRBD2,TRBJ2-4,TGCGCCAGCAGCTTGGTCGGTAGCGGGGGAAAGCTAGCCAAAAACATTCAGTACTTC,CASSLVGSGGKLAKNIQYF
TRBV20-1,-,TRBD1,TRBJ2-2,TGCAGTGCTAGGGGTACTAGACAGGGAAACACCGGGGAGCTGTTTTTT,CSARGTRQGNTGELFF
TRBV5-1,-,TRBD2,TRBJ2-7,TGCGCCAGCAGCTTTGGAGTGGCGGGAGGCTCCTACGAGCAGTACTTC,CASSFGVAGGSYEQYF
TRBV12-3/TRBV12-4,-,TRBD2,TRBJ2-1,TGTGCCTCGGGGGGGCATTCCTACAATGAGCAGTTCTTC,CASGGHSYNEQFF
TRBV20-1,-,-,TRBJ1-5,TGCAGTGCTGGGACAAATCAGCCCCAGCATTTT,CSAGTNQPQHF
TRBV5-1,many,TRBD1,TRBJ2-1,TGCGCCAGCAGGTTGGGACAGGGGACTAATGAGCAGTTCTTC,CASRLGQGTNEQFF
TRBV4-2,-,-,TRBJ2-3,TGTGCCAGCAGCCAAGACGTCGGTACCGTCGTGACGCAGTATTTT,CASSQDVGTVVTQYF
TRBV29-1,few,-,TRBJ2-2,TGCAGCGTTGAACGGCCATCGAACACCGGGGAGCTGTTTTTT,CSVERPSNTGELFF
TRBV5-6,many,TRBD1,TRBJ1-1,TGTGCCAGCAGGTGGGACAGGATGAACACTGAAGCTTTCTTT,CASRWDRMNTEAFF
TRBV5-1,few,TRBD1,TRBJ1-2,TGCGCCAGCAGGGGAACAGGGGGGTTGAACTATGGCTACACCTTC,CASRGTGGLNYGYTF
TRBV6-1,-,-,TRBJ2-4,TGTGCCAGCAGTGAACTAAGGGGGTGGTACTTC,CASSELRGWYF
TRBV7-9,many,-,TRBJ2-1,TGTGCCAGCAGCTTGGGTAGCGGCGATTACAATGAGCAGTTCTTC,CASSLGSGDYNEQFF
TRBV9,many,-,TRBJ2-4,TGTGCCAGCAGCGTGGGGGCCCTAGCCAAAAACATTCAGTACTTC,CASSVGALAKNIQYF
TRBV6-1,-,TRBD2,TRBJ2-5,TGTGCCAGCGGGCTAGCGGGGCCACAAGAGACCCAGTACTTC,CASGLAGPQETQYF
TRBV29-1,few,TRBD2,TRBJ2-1,TGCAGCGCCCGAGATTCAATAGCGGGAGCCTACAATGAGCAGTTCTTC,CSARDSIAGAYNEQFF
TRBV5-5,few,TRBD1,TRBJ2-7,TGTGCCAGCAGCTTGGTCGGACAGGGGGCGCTTGAGCAGTACTTC,CASSLVGQGALEQYF
TRBV7-9,-,TRBD2,TRBJ2-1,TGTGCCAGCAGCTTAGGGACTAGCGGCAAATCCTACAATGAGCAGTTCTTC,CASSLGTSGKSYNEQFF